These 19 T cell receptor beta chains were all obtained from the same sample, sequenced in a study of T cells after somatic rescue of genetic block. This table comes from immunoSEQ multiplex PCR, and its TCRdb copy is limited to in-frame clones, with some not included. The sample consists of approximately 70,000 clones, more than 75% of them appearing once. The sample taken for sequencing was peripheral blood mononuclear cells (PBMCs). The receptor set was obtained from a man in his thirties or forties.

V gene TRBV7-6 combines with J gene TRBJ2-7; D perhaps matches TRBD1 (6 bases). The V gene's germline CDR1 is SGHVS and CDR2 FNYEAQ. Trimming removed 5 bases at V and 0 bases at J, with 14 bases between. CDR3 length: 15 amino acids. CDR3 protein: CASSPDRLSSYEQYF. The CDR3, as DNA: TGTGCCAGCAGCCCGGACAGACTAAGCTCCTACGAGCAGTACTTC.

The chain combines TRBV4-1 with TRBJ1-1; the match to TRBD1 covers 7 bases. The CDR3 has 16 amino acids. Trimming removed 8 bases from V and 1 base from J; junction bases left unmatched: 13. The germline gives CDR1 MGHRA, CDR2 YSYEKL. Here the CDR3 reads CASRLVGGTANTEAFF. The CDR3 DNA reads as TGCGCCAGCCGGTTAGTTGGGGGGACAGCGAACACTGAAGCTTTCTTT.

V usage is TRBV5-1 and J usage is TRBJ1-2; D is undetermined. Germline V gives CDR1 SGHRS, CDR2 YFSETQ. Deletions cut 2 bases from V and 4 bases from J, with 9 bases between. The CDR3 has 13 residues. CDR3 sequence reads: CASSFEEGYGYTF. Written as DNA, the CDR3 is TGCGCCAGCAGCTTTGAGGAGGGCTATGGCTACACCTTC.

This sequence joins TRBV6-5 and TRBJ1-1; 8 bases line up with TRBD1. The V segment lost 2 bases and the J segment 5 bases; nucleotides outside the gene matches: 4. CDR1 and CDR2 (germline): MNHEY, SVGAGI. The length of the CDR3 is 14 residues. CDR3 nucleotide sequence: TGTGCCAGCAGTTACAGCAGGGGGCGAACTGAAGCTTTCTTT. This gives the protein CASSYSRGRTEAFF.

The chain recombines TRBV19 with TRBJ2-5; 7 bases are a match to TRBD2. Per the germline V gene, CDR1 is LNHDA and CDR2 is SQIVND (reference sequence). The CDR3 extends over 17 amino acids. V shed 7 bases and J 2 bases; nucleotides not matched to a gene: 16. The CDR3 coding sequence is TGTGCCAGTACCTTCACCCCGGGACTACCGCCACAAGAGACCCAGTACTTC. Residues: CASTFTPGLPPQETQYF.

The CDR3 DNA reads as TGTGCCAGCAGCTTAGACGTTGGGGGATCACGGCTGTTTTTT. As protein: CASSLDVGGSRLFF. The V gene is TRBV7-6, the J gene TRBJ2-2; D assignment may be TRBD1 or TRBD2 (5 bases each). V gave up 1 base and J gave up 13 bases, with 16 bases separating them. CDR1 is SGHVS, CDR2 FNYEAQ, per germline. The CDR3 consists of 14 residues.

The chain employs TRBV19 and TRBJ2-1, with 9 bases matching TRBD1. The length of the CDR3 is 12 residues. Looked up from germline, CDR1 is LNHDA and CDR2 is SQIVND (reference sequence). Unmatched junction bases numbered 2, after V lost 6 bases and J lost 8 bases. The CDR3 reads CASRQGADEQFF. The CDR3 nucleotides are TGTGCCAGTAGACAGGGGGCTGATGAGCAGTTCTTC.

The rearrangement links TRBV6-5 to TRBJ2-1; no definite D call. The V and J ends lost 5 bases and 7 bases respectively, with 15 bases between them. Germline V CDR1 and CDR2: MNHEY, SVGAGI. This CDR3 comprises 14 residues. The CDR3 reads CASSRRNVENEQFF. CDR3 nucleotides: TGTGCCAGCAGTCGAAGAAATGTAGAAAATGAGCAGTTCTTC.

This chain links TRBV7-2 with TRBJ1-1; no firm D call. Germline V lookup: CDR1 SGHTA, CDR2 FQGNSA. V dropped 7 bases and J dropped 4 bases, with 16 bases sitting between them. There are 14 residues in the CDR3. CDR3 in DNA: TGTGCCAGCATTGTGGGCCCCGAGGGCACTGAAGCTTTCTTT. Protein sequence: CASIVGPEGTEAFF.

CDR3 nucleotide sequence: TGTGCCAGCAGTGGCACCGGGACAGGGGAAGAGACCCAGTACTTC. It translates to CASSGTGTGEETQYF. The genes are TRBV28 and TRBJ2-5; 10 positions match TRBD1. Germline V gene sequence: CDR1 MDHEN, CDR2 SYDVKM. The CDR3 sequence is 15 residues long. J was trimmed by 3 bases and V by 5 bases; bases with no gene match: 6. The complete variable domain, with remaining parts taken from reference TRBV28 and TRBJ2-5, reads DVKVTQSSRYLVKRTGEKVFLECVQDMDHENMFWYRQDPGLGLRLIYFSYDVKMKEKGDIPEGYSVSREKKERFSLILESASTNQTSMYLCASSGTGTGEETQYFGPGTRLLVL.

The table lists this clone with a count of one. This sequence joins TRBV11-2 and TRBJ2-5; a weak D match, TRBD2 (5 bases). V shed 2 bases and J shed 11 bases, with 18 bases lying between them. Germline lookup yields CDR1 SGHAT and CDR2 FQNNGV. The CDR3 spans 14 residues. CDR3 sequence (DNA): TGTGCCAGCAGCTTAAATCAGTTCCCCGGGGAGCAGTACTTC. This encodes CASSLNQFPGEQYF. Looking up the rest from reference TRBV11-2 and TRBJ2-5 gives the full variable domain: EAGVAQSPRYKIIEKRQSVAFWCNPISGHATLYWYQQILGQGPKLLIQFQNNGVVDDSQLPKDRFSAERLKGVDSTLKIQPAKLEDSAVYLCASSLNQFPGEQYFGPGTRLLVL.

The chain links TRBV5-1 to TRBJ2-1, with D possibly matching TRBD2 (6 bases). Germline CDR1 reads SGHRS; CDR2 reads YFSETQ. The CDR3 loop spans 13 amino acids. The V end lost 4 bases, the J end lost 9 bases, and 14 bases lay between the germline ends. This CDR3 reads CASSPGLGGEQFF. In DNA form, the CDR3 reads TGCGCCAGCAGCCCGGGACTCGGCGGTGAGCAGTTCTTC.

The J gene is TRBJ2-1, the V gene TRBV11-2, with 8 bases matching TRBD2. This CDR3 spans 17 amino acids. V was pared by 0 bases and J by 3 bases, with 7 bases of the junction left unmatched. CDR1 is SGHAT and CDR2 is FQNNGV in the germline V gene. CDR3 DNA: TGTGCCAGCAGCTTAGATTCAGGCGGGGGGATCTACAATGAGCAGTTCTTC. Its protein is CASSLDSGGGIYNEQFF. Combining the CDR3 with reference TRBV11-2 and TRBJ2-1 gives the whole variable domain EAGVAQSPRYKIIEKRQSVAFWCNPISGHATLYWYQQILGQGPKLLIQFQNNGVVDDSQLPKDRFSAERLKGVDSTLKIQPAKLEDSAVYLCASSLDSGGGIYNEQFFGPGTRLTVL.

The chain recombines TRBV11-2 with TRBJ2-5; no reliable D call. The germline gives CDR1 SGHAT, CDR2 FQNNGV. The CDR3 sequence is 14 residues long. Trimming pared 4 bases from V and 12 bases from J, leaving 21 bases between. CDR3 in DNA: TGTGCCAGCAGCTCGAAGTCGGCAGGCCCCATGGAGTACTTC. The encoded protein is CASSSKSAGPMEYF.

V and J are TRBV21-1 and TRBJ2-5; no DNA check was done on the table's D call, TRBD2. TRBV21-1 is classified as a pseudogene. The CDR3 has 14 amino acids. In DNA, the CDR3 is TGTGCCAGCAGCTCAGGCGGGGGAAAAGAGACCCAGTACTTC. Translating gives CASSSGGGKETQYF.

This chain connects TRBV6-5 to TRBJ2-1, with 8 positions matching TRBD1. The J segment lost 4 bases and the V segment lost 6 bases, leaving 8 bases of the junction unmatched. This CDR3 has 15 residues. In germline, CDR1 is MNHEY, CDR2 SVGAGI. CDR3 sequence (DNA): TGTGCCAGCAGCCCTACAGGGGGTGATTACAATGAGCAGTTCTTC. Translation: CASSPTGGDYNEQFF.

The rearrangement uses TRBV6-4 and TRBJ2-5; a weak D match, TRBD1 (5 bases). The V end lost 6 bases, the J end lost 0 bases, and 8 bases lay between the germline ends. The CDR3 consists of 13 residues. The V gene's germline CDR1 is MRHNA and CDR2 SNTAGT. The CDR3 region is CASSRQHQETQYF. In DNA, the CDR3 is TGTGCCAGCAGCAGACAGCACCAAGAGACCCAGTACTTC.

In its sample, this clone was seen a few times. The junction departs from germline at one end; a sequencing error may be responsible. Additional DNA sequences in this sample encode the identical CDR3. This chain joins TRBV7-9 and TRBJ2-7; D might be TRBD1 (6 bases). CDR3 size: 13 residues. Looked up from germline, CDR1 is SEHNR and CDR2 is FQNEAQ (reference sequence). CDR3 coding DNA: TGTGCCAGCAGTTTAGGGACACCATACGAGCAGTACTTC. As protein: CASSLGTPYEQYF.

This chain links TRBV5-1 with TRBJ2-7; D gene uncertain. Per the germline V gene, CDR1 is SGHRS and CDR2 is YFSETQ. The length of the CDR3 is 12 residues. V shed 2 bases and J shed 4 bases, with 7 bases lying between them. CDR3 in amino acids: CASSLDAYEQYF. In DNA, the CDR3 is TGCGCCAGCAGCTTAGACGCTTACGAGCAGTACTTC.